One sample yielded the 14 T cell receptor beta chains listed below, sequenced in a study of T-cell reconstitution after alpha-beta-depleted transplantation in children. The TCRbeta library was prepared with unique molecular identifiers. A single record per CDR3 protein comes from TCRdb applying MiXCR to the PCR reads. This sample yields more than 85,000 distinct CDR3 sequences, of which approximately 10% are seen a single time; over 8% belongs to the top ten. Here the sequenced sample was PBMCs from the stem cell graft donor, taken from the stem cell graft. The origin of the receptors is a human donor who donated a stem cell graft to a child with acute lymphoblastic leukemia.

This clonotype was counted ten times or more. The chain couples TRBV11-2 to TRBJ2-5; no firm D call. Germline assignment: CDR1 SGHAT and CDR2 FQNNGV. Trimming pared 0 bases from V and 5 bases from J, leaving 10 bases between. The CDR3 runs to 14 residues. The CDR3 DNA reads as TGTGCCAGCAGCTTAGATTTGTTGGGGGAGACCCAGTACTTC. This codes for CASSLDLLGETQYF.

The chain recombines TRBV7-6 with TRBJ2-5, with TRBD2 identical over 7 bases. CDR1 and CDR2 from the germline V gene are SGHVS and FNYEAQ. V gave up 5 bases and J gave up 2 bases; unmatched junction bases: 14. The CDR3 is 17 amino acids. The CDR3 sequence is CASSLSPPASGQETQYF. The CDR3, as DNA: TGTGCCAGCAGCCTAAGCCCCCCGGCTAGCGGACAAGAGACCCAGTACTTC.

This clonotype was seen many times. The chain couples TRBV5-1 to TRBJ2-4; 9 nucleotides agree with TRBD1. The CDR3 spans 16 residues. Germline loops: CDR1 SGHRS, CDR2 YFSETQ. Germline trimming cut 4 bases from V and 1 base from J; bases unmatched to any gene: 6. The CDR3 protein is CASSPRQGEAKNIQYF. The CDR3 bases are TGCGCCAGCAGCCCACGACAGGGGGAGGCCAAAAACATTCAGTACTTC.

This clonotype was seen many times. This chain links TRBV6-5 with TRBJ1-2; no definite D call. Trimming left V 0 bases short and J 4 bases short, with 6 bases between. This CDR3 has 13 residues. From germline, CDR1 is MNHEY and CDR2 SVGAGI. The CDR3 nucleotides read TGTGCCAGCAGTTACTCCGGGCCCTATGGCTACACCTTC. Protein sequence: CASSYSGPYGYTF.

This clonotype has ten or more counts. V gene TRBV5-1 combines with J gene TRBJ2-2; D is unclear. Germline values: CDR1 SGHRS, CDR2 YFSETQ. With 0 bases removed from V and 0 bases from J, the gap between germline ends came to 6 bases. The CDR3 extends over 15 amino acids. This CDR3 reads CASSLGRANTGELFF. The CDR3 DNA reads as TGCGCCAGCAGCTTGGGACGGGCGAACACCGGGGAGCTGTTTTTT.

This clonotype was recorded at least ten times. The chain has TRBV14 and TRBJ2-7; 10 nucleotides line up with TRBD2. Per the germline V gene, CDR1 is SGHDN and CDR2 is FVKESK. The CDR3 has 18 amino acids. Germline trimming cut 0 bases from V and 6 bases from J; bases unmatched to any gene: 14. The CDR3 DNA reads TGTGCCAGCAGCCAAGAACCTAGCGGGAGTATTTTTATGAGCGAGCAGTACTTC. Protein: CASSQEPSGSIFMSEQYF.

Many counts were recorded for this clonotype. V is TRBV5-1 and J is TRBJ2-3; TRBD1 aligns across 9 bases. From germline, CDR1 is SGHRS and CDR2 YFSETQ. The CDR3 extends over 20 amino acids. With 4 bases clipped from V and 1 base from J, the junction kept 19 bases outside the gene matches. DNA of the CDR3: TGCGCCAGCAGCCCGGAAGGATCATCCGGGACAGGGAGAGGCACAGATACGCAGTATTTT. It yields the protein CASSPEGSSGTGRGTDTQYF.

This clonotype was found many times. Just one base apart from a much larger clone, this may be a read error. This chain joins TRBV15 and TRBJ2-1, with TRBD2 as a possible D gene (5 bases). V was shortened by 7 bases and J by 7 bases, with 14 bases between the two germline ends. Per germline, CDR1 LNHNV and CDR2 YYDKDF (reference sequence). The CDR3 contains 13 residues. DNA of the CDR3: TGTGCCACCATCGGCCCGGAGGAAAATGAGCAGTTCTTC. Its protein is CATIGPEENEQFF. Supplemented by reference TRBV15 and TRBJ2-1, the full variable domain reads DAMVIQNPRYQVTQFGKPVTLSCSQTLNHNVMYWYQQKSSQAPKLLFHYYDKDFNNEADTPDNFQSRRPNTSFCFLDIRSPGLGDTAMYLCATIGPEENEQFFGPGTRLTVL.

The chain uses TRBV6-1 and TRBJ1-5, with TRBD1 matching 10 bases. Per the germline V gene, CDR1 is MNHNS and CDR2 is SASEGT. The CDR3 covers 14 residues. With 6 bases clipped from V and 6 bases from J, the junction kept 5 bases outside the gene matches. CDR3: CASSKGTGAQPQHF. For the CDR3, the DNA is TGTGCCAGCAGCAAAGGGACAGGGGCTCAGCCCCAGCATTTT.

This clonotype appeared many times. CDR3 sequence (DNA): TGTGCCAGCAGCGCAGAAATCGCGGAAGCTTTCTTT. It yields the protein CASSAEIAEAFF. The chain couples TRBV7-9 to TRBJ1-1; D gene uncertain. Between the trimmed V and J ends, which lost 5 bases and 8 bases, there was a span of 12 bases. The CDR3 has 12 residues. CDR1 and CDR2 (germline): SEHNR, FQNEAQ (reference sequence).

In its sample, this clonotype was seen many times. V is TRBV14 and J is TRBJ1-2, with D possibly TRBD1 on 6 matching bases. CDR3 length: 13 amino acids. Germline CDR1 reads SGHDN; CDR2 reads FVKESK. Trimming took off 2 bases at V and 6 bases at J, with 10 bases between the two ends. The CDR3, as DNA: TGTGCCAGCAGCCAAAGGGGGTGGAATGGCTACACCTTC. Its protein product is CASSQRGWNGYTF.

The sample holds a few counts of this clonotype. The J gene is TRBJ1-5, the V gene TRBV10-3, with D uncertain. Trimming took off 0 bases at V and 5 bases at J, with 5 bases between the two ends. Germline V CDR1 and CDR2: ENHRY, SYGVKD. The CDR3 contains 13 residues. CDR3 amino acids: CAISESTDQPQHF. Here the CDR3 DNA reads TGTGCCATCAGTGAGTCAACGGATCAGCCCCAGCATTTT.

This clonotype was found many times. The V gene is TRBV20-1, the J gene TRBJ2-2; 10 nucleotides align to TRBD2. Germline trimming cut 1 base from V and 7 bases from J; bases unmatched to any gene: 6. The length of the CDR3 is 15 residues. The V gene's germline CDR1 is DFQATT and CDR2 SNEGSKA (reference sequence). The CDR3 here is CSARVGLAGVGELFF. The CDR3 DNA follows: TGCAGTGCTAGAGTCGGCCTAGCGGGAGTCGGGGAGCTGTTTTTT.

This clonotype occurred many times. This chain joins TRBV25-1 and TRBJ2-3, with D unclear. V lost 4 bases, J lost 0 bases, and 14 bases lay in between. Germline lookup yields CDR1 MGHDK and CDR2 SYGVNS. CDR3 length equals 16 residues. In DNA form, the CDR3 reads TGTGCCAGCAGTGGCCGCGCCCGCTCTAGCACAGATACGCAGTATTTT. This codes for CASSGRARSSTDTQYF.